This TCR beta chain was sequenced in a study of cytomegalovirus exposure and HLA in healthy donors. Study observations and caveats: Relative to the approximately 680-donor mean, N-insertions were reportedly fewer in an Asian-associated ancestry cluster in a later analysis. Evidence from a later analysis indicated that most CMV-associated TCR beta chains looked HLA-restricted.

Comment on this clone: Its antigen is undetermined.

This CDR3 has 16 residues. V trimming: 5 bases; J trimming: 1 base; junction bases outside the gene matches: 5. The V gene's germline CDR1 is MDHEN and CDR2 SYDVKM. PCR employed 60 Vbeta and 13 Jbeta primers. Method: immunoSEQ multiplex PCR; TCRdb's copy keeps in-frame clones and lacks some. Of 200,000 to 250,000 clones listed, approximately 80% are singletons. This chain connects TRBV28 to TRBJ1-5; 10 bases agree with TRBD1. The receptor was derived from a man aged 50 to 59 in good health and CMV-seronegative. Sample: PBMCs. Written as DNA, the CDR3 is TGTGCCAGCAGTCACCGGGACAGGGGAAGCAATCAGCCCCAGCATTTT. Encoded protein: CASSHRDRGSNQPQHF.